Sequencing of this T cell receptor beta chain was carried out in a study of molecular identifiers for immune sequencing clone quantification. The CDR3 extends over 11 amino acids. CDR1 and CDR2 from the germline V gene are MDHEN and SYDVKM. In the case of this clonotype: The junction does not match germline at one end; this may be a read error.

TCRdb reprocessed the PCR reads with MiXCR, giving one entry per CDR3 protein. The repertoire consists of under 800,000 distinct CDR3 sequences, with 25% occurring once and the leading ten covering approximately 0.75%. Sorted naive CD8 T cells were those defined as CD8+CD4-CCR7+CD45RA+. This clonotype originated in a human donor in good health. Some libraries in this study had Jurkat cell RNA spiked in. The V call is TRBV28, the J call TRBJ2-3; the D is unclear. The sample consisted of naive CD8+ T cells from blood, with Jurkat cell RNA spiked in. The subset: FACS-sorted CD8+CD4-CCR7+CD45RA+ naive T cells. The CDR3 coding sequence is TGTGCCAGCAGTTACACAGATACGCCGTCTTTT. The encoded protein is CASSYTDTPSF.